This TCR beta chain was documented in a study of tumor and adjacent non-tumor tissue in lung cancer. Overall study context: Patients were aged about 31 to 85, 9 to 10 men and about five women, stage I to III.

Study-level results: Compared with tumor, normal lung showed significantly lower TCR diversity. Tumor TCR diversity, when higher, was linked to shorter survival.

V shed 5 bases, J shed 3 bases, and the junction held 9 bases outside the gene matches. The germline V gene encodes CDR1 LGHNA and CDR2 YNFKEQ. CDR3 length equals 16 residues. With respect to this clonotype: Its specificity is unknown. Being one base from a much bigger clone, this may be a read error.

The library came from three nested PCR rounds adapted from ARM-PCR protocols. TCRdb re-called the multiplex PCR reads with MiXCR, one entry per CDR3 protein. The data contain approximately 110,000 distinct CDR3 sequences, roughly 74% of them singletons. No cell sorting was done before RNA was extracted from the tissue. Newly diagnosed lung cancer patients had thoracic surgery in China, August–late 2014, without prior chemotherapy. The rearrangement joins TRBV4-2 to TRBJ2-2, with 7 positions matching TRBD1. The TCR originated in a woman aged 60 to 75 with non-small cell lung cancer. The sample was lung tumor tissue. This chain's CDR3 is CASSTRTGAYTGELFF. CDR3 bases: TGTGCCAGCAGCACACGGACAGGAGCGTACACCGGGGAGCTGTTTTTT.